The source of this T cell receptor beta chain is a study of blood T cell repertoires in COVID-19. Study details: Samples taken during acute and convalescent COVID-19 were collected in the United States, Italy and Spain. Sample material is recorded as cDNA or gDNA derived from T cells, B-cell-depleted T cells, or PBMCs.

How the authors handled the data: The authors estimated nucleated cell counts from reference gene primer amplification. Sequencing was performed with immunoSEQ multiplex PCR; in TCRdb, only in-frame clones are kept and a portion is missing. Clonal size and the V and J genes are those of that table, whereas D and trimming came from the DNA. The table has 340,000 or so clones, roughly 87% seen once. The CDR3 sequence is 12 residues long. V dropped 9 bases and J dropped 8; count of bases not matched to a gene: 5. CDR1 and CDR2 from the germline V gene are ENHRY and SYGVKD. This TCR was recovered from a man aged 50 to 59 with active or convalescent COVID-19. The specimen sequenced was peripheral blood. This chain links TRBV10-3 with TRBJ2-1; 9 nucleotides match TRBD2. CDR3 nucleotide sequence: TGTGCCATGTCCGGGACTAGCCATGAGCAGTTCTTC. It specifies CAMSGTSHEQFF.